This T cell receptor (beta chain) was recorded in a study of identical twins. Regarding the study as a whole: Insertions were fewer in abundant cord blood beta clonotypes, whereas memory repertoires showed none of this pattern.

Germline V lookup: CDR1 SGHTA, CDR2 FQGNSA. Trimming removed 4 bases from V and 3 bases from J, with 9 bases in between. This CDR3 spans 13 amino acids. On this clonotype: Its antigen is not known.

MiXCR, run by TCRdb on the 5' RACE reads, gives a single entry per CDR3 protein. The sample lists some 790,000 distinct CDR3 sequences; about 20% were seen once. This sample was also put to use in a study of T cells expressing NK-cell markers. According to that study: One of the eight sequenced donors was seronegative, whereas the other seven were HCMV-seropositive.

The sequence came from a young woman in good health. V and J are TRBV7-2 and TRBJ2-5; possible D gene TRBD1, 5 bases. Sequenced input: PBMCs. The CDR3 loop is CASSSPTEETQYF. CDR3 sequence (DNA): TGTGCCAGCAGCTCCCCGACAGAAGAGACCCAGTACTTC.